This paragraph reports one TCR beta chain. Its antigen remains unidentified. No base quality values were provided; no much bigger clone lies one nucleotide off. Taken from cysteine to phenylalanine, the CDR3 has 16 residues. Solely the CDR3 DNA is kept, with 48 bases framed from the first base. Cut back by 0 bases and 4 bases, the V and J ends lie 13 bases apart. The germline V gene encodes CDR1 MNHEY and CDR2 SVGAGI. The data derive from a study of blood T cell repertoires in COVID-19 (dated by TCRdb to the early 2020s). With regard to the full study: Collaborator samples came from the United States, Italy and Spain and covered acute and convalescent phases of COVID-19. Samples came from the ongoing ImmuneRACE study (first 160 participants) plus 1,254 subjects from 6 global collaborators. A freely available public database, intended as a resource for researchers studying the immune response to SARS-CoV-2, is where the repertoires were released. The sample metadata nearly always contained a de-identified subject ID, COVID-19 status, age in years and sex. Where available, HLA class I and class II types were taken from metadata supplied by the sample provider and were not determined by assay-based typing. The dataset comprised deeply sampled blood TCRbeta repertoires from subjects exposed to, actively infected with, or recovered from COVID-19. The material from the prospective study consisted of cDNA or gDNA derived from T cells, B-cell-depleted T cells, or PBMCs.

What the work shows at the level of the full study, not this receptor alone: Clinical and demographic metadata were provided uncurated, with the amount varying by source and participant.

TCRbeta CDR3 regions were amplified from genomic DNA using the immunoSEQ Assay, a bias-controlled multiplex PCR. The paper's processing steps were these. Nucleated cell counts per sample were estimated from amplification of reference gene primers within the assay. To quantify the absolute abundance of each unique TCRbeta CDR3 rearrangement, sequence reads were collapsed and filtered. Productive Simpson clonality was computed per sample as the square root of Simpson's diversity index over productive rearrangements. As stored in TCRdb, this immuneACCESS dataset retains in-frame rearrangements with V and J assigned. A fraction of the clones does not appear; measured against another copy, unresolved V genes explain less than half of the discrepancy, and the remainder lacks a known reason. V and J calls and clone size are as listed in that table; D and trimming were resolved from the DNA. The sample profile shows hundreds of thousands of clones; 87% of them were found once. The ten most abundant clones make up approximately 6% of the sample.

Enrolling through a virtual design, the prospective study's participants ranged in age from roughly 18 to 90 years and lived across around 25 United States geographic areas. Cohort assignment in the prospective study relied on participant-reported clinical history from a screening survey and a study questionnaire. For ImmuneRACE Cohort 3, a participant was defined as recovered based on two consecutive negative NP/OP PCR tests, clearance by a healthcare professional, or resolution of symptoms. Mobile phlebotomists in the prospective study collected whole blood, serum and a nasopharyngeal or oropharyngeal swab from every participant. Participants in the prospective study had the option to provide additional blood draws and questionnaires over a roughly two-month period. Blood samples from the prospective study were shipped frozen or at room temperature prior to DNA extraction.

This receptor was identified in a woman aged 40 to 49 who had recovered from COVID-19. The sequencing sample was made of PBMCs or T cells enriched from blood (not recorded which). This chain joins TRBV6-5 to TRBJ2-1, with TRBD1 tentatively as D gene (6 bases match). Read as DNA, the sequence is TGTGCCAGCAGTTACTCGGGGGCTAGCAGTTACAATGAGCAGTTCTTC. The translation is CASSYSGASSYNEQFF.